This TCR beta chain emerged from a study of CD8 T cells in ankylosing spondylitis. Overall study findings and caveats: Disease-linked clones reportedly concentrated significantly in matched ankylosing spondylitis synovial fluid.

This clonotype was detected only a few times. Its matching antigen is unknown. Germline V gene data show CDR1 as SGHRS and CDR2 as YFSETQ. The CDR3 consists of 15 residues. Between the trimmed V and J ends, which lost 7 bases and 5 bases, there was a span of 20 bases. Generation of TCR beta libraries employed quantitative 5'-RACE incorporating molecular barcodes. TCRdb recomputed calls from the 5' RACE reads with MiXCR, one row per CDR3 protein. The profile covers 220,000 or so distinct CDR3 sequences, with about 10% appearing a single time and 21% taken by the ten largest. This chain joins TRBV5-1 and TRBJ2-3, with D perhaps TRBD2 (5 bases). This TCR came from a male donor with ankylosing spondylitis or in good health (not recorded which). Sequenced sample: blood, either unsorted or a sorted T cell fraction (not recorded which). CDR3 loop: CASAIRVEGEDTQYF. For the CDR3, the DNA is TGCGCCAGCGCAATTCGGGTCGAGGGTGAAGATACGCAGTATTTT.